This T cell receptor beta chain was observed in a study of T cell responses to AZD1222 COVID-19 vaccine. Sequencing was performed with immunoSEQ multiplex PCR; in TCRdb, only in-frame clones are kept and a portion is missing. The sample lists tens of thousands of clones; around 91% were seen once. The V and J ends lost 1 base and 2 bases, in that order; junction bases with no gene match: 3. The V gene's germline CDR1 is SGHTA and CDR2 FQGNSA. The length of the CDR3 is 15 residues. The specimen comprised peripheral blood, sampled on day 0 of MenACWY control vaccination. The V and J genes are TRBV7-2 and TRBJ2-7; 9 bases align to TRBD1. The TCR sequence derives from an adult in good health. The CDR3 DNA reads TGTGCCAGCAGCTTAGGGGGACAGGGAACCTACGAGCAGTACTTC. Amino acid sequence: CASSLGGQGTYEQYF.